What follows are 29 T cell receptor beta chains derived from one specimen sequenced in a study of technical replicates of blood from four donors. The assay was immunoSEQ multiplex PCR, and TCRdb's table has in-frame clones only and misses some. The sample shows around 80,000 clones, 93% of them seen only once. The sequenced sample was T cells isolated from PBMCs. The source of these receptors is a human donor in good health.

In its sample, this clone was seen a few times. The chain is built from TRBV7-9 and TRBJ1-1; D not resolved. Between the trimmed V and J ends, which lost 2 bases and 7 bases, there was a span of 5 bases. Per germline, CDR1 SEHNR and CDR2 FQNEAQ (reference sequence). This CDR3 has 11 residues. The CDR3 protein is CASSLRGEAFF. DNA of the CDR3: TGTGCCAGCAGCTTAAGAGGTGAAGCTTTCTTT.

This rearrangement joins TRBV4-2 to TRBJ1-3; 11 nucleotides agree with TRBD1. The V and J ends lost 8 bases and 2 bases, in that order; junction bases with no gene match: 11. The CDR3 runs 17 residues. Per the germline V gene, CDR1 is LGHNA and CDR2 is YNFKEQ. CDR3 protein: CASRDPGQGEAGNTIYF. Written as DNA, the CDR3 is TGTGCCAGCCGAGACCCGGGACAGGGGGAAGCTGGAAACACCATATATTTT.

This clone was seen a single time. The same CDR3 is also encoded by other DNA sequences in this sample. This chain uses TRBV5-1 with TRBJ2-1; no firm D call. The V end lost 0 bases, the J end lost 2 bases, and 9 bases lay between the germline ends. The V gene's germline CDR1 is SGHRS and CDR2 YFSETQ. CDR3 length: 15 residues. CDR3 bases: TGCGCCAGCAGCTTGGAAGGTACAGCCTACAATGAGCAGTTCTTC. Amino acid sequence: CASSLEGTAYNEQFF.

The gene calls are TRBV5-1 and TRBJ2-1; TRBD1 matches at 11 bases. The ends lost 4 bases at V and 1 base at J; junction bases unmatched: 4. The CDR3 runs to 16 residues. The germline V gene has CDR1 SGHRS and CDR2 YFSETQ. The CDR3 here is CASSTGTGGSYNEQFF. CDR3 bases: TGCGCCAGCAGCACCGGGACAGGGGGTTCCTACAATGAGCAGTTCTTC.

V is TRBV6-5 and J is TRBJ1-5, with no clear D. Between the trimmed V and J ends, which lost 10 bases and 6 bases, there was a span of 16 bases. The CDR3 sequence is 13 residues long. In germline, CDR1 is MNHEY, CDR2 SVGAGI. CDR3 sequence: CATRLGLSQPQHF. The CDR3 coding sequence is TGTGCCACCAGACTAGGGTTGAGTCAGCCCCAGCATTTT.

The V and J genes are TRBV5-1 and TRBJ2-7; possible D gene TRBD1, 5 bases. V was shortened by 0 bases and J by 6 bases, with 13 bases between the two germline ends. Germline values: CDR1 SGHRS, CDR2 YFSETQ. The CDR3 is made up of 14 amino acids. DNA of the CDR3: TGCGCCAGCAGCTTGGAGGGGCAGTTTTCCGAGCAGTACTTC. The encoded protein is CASSLEGQFSEQYF.

The rearrangement links TRBV4-1 to TRBJ1-1; D not resolved. This CDR3 comprises 14 residues. Germline lookup yields CDR1 MGHRA and CDR2 YSYEKL. Trimming removed 0 bases at V and 5 bases at J, with 10 bases between. The CDR3, as DNA: TGCGCCAGCAGCCAAGATGAGGAGTTTACTGAAGCTTTCTTT. Translated: CASSQDEEFTEAFF.

V usage is TRBV6-5 and J usage is TRBJ2-7, with 8 positions matching TRBD2. With V trimmed by 2 bases and J by 8 bases, 8 bases remained unmatched. This CDR3 spans 14 amino acids. Germline V gene lookup returns CDR1 MNHEY and CDR2 SVGAGI. In DNA form, the CDR3 reads TGTGCCAGCAGTTACGGCGCGGGGGGTACGCAGCAGTACTTC. It yields the protein CASSYGAGGTQQYF.

The V gene is TRBV6-5, the J gene TRBJ2-3; D might be TRBD1 (6 bases). The CDR3 sequence is 15 residues long. Germline-derived CDR1 and CDR2 are MNHEY and SVGAGI. The germline V and J ends were trimmed by 5 bases and 3 bases, with 15 bases remaining between them. CDR3 protein: CASSHREYRTDTQYF. The CDR3 nucleotides read TGTGCCAGCAGTCACAGGGAGTATCGGACAGATACGCAGTATTTT.

The V call is TRBV5-8, the J call TRBJ2-3, with D uncertain. The CDR3 contains 14 residues. Per the germline V gene, CDR1 is SGHTS and CDR2 is YDEGEE. The V gene lost 2 bases and the J gene lost 8 bases, with 15 bases spanning the gap. The CDR3 DNA sequence: TGTGCCAGCAGCTTCGAATCTAGTGGTGTTACGCAGTATTTT. The encoded protein is CASSFESSGVTQYF.

The gene calls are TRBV15 and TRBJ2-2, with D perhaps matching TRBD2 (5 bases). Germline-derived CDR1 and CDR2 are LNHNV and YYDKDF (reference sequence). The CDR3 loop spans 17 amino acids. Deletions cut 6 bases from V and 7 bases from J, with 24 bases between. The CDR3 DNA follows: TGTGCCACCAGTCCGCGGAGGATAGCCGGGCTAGGCGGGGAGCTGTTTTTT. Protein: CATSPRRIAGLGGELFF.

This chain uses TRBV9 with TRBJ2-4, with D perhaps TRBD1 (8 bases). The CDR3 extends over 15 amino acids. V lost 3 bases and J lost 10, with 20 bases in between. Germline V CDR1 and CDR2: SGDLS, YYNGEE. CDR3 amino acids: CASSEGGTGFLIQYF. The CDR3 DNA reads TGTGCCAGCAGCGAGGGGGGGACAGGCTTCCTTATTCAGTACTTC.

The chain is built from TRBV28 and TRBJ2-2, with D perhaps TRBD2 (5 bases). Per germline, CDR1 MDHEN and CDR2 SYDVKM. V was shortened by 1 base and J by 6 bases, with 9 bases between the two germline ends. This CDR3 region has 14 residues. CDR3 amino acids: CASSLLGGPGELFF. The CDR3 nucleotides read TGTGCCAGCAGTTTATTAGGAGGTCCCGGGGAGCTGTTTTTT.

This clone appeared once. The chain employs TRBV27 and TRBJ1-4; 8 bases are shared with TRBD1. Germline values: CDR1 MNHEY, CDR2 SMNVEV (reference sequence). The CDR3 covers 16 residues. The V gene end was trimmed by 5 bases and the J gene end by 8 bases; junction bases not matched to a gene: 13. CDR3 bases: TGTGCCAGCAGTCCCGCCCCGGGGACAGGAAACGAAAAACTGTTTTTT. Its translation: CASSPAPGTGNEKLFF.

The V gene is TRBV4-1, the J gene TRBJ2-7; maybe TRBD1 (6 bases). The V end was cut by 4 bases, the J end by 5 bases, with 18 bases between. Germline loops: CDR1 MGHRA, CDR2 YSYEKL. This CDR3 region has 15 residues. The CDR3 nucleotides read TGCGCCAGCAGCCGGGTGGGGACAAAAGTACACGAGCAGTACTTC. It specifies CASSRVGTKVHEQYF.

The chain recombines TRBV7-9 with TRBJ1-1; D is possibly TRBD1 (6 bases). The CDR3 sequence is 17 residues long. Germline-derived CDR1 and CDR2 are SEHNR and FQNEAQ (reference sequence). Trimming removed 5 bases at V and 0 bases at J, with 19 bases between. Written as DNA, the CDR3 is TGTGCCAGCAGCACAACAGACAGGACAAGAATGAACACTGAAGCTTTCTTT. Translating gives CASSTTDRTRMNTEAFF.

The genes are TRBV6-1 and TRBJ2-2; TRBD1 might be the D (6 bases). Trimming shortened V by 5 bases and J by 0 bases, and 10 bases separated the two germline ends. This CDR3 comprises 15 residues. CDR1 and CDR2 from the germline V gene are MNHNS and SASEGT. In DNA, the CDR3 is TGTGCCAGCAGTTGGCAGGGGTCGAACACCGGGGAGCTGTTTTTT. Its protein is CASSWQGSNTGELFF.

The chain couples TRBV27 to TRBJ2-1, with TRBD2 matching 12 bases. V lost 5 bases to trimming and J lost 7 bases; unmatched junction nucleotides: 9. Per the germline V gene, CDR1 is MNHEY and CDR2 is SMNVEV (reference sequence). The length of the CDR3 is 16 residues. CDR3 nucleotide sequence: TGTGCCAGCAGTCCCCGACTAGCGGGAGTCGGAAATGAGCAGTTCTTC. Amino acids: CASSPRLAGVGNEQFF.

The gene calls are TRBV5-4 and TRBJ2-3; 7 bases line up with TRBD2. V was clipped by 3 bases and J by 2 bases; unmatched bases: 6. The CDR3 extends over 15 amino acids. Per the germline V gene, CDR1 is SGHNT and CDR2 is YYREEE (reference sequence). CDR3 sequence: CASSSGGRNTDTQYF. CDR3 DNA: TGTGCCAGCAGCTCCGGCGGGAGAAACACAGATACGCAGTATTTT. Full variable domain (missing parts from reference TRBV5-4 and TRBJ2-3): ETGVTQSPTHLIKTRGQQVTLRCSSQSGHNTVSWYQQALGQGPQFIFQYYREEENGRGNFPPRFSGLQFPNYSSELNVNALELDDSALYLCASSSGGRNTDTQYFGPGTRLTVL.

Here the CDR3 DNA reads TGTGCCAGCAGTTCGGACAGGAACTATGGCTACACCTTC. Its protein product is CASSSDRNYGYTF. The chain recombines TRBV6-6 with TRBJ1-2; 7 bases agree with TRBD1. The CDR3 spans 13 residues. The V gene end was trimmed by 4 bases and the J gene end by 2 bases; junction bases not matched to a gene: 1. CDR1 and CDR2 from the germline V gene are MNHNY and SVGAGI (reference sequence).

CDR3 in DNA: TGTGCCACCAGCAGAGAAGCCGGGACAGGCAACAATGAGCAGTTCTTC. It is translated as CATSREAGTGNNEQFF. J is TRBJ2-1 and V is TRBV15; 8 nucleotides align to TRBD1. V shed 0 bases and J 5 bases; nucleotides not matched to a gene: 6. Germline V gene lookup returns CDR1 LNHNV and CDR2 YYDKDF (reference sequence). The CDR3 is 16 residues long.

The DNA of the CDR3 is TGTGCCAGCAGTTCTCTACAGGGTGATGGGGCCAACGTCCTGACTTTC. This sequence encodes CASSSLQGDGANVLTF. The chain combines TRBV28 with TRBJ2-6, with D maybe TRBD1 (6 bases). The CDR3 covers 16 residues. CDR1 is MDHEN, CDR2 SYDVKM, per germline. V lost 4 bases and J lost 3, with 13 bases in between.

The chain combines TRBV6-1 with TRBJ2-1; 7 bases agree with TRBD1. The CDR3 totals 14 residues. Trimming removed 4 bases from V and 3 bases from J; junction bases left unmatched: 3. Germline-derived CDR1 and CDR2 are MNHNS and SASEGT. For the CDR3, the DNA is TGTGCCAGCAGTGGAACAGGGGTCTACAATGAGCAGTTCTTC. Translation: CASSGTGVYNEQFF.

This clone appeared a single time. This chain joins TRBV5-1 and TRBJ1-1; no definite D call. The length of the CDR3 is 17 residues. V lost 0 bases and J 4 bases, leaving 19 bases between the germline ends. Germline-derived CDR1 and CDR2 are SGHRS and YFSETQ. The CDR3 nucleotides are TGCGCCAGCAGCTTGGGGTCACCTCTAACGGGAGGCACTGAAGCTTTCTTT. It specifies CASSLGSPLTGGTEAFF.

The V and J genes are TRBV27 and TRBJ2-7; 9 bases align to TRBD1. CDR1 and CDR2 from the germline V gene are MNHEY and SMNVEV (reference sequence). Losses at the gene ends were 0 bases for V and 3 bases for J; bases not matched to a gene: 3. This CDR3 region has 15 residues. This chain's CDR3 is CASSLSWTGDYEQYF. For the CDR3, the DNA is TGTGCCAGCAGTTTATCCTGGACAGGGGACTACGAGCAGTACTTC.

J is TRBJ2-3 and V is TRBV11-2, with D perhaps TRBD2 (6 bases). CDR1 and CDR2 from the germline V gene are SGHAT and FQNNGV. The CDR3 runs 14 residues. The V and J ends lost 8 bases and 0 bases respectively, with 12 bases between them. The CDR3 nucleotides read TGTGCCAGCCACGCGGGGCCCAGCACAGATACGCAGTATTTT. Amino acid sequence: CASHAGPSTDTQYF.

The chain employs TRBV11-3 and TRBJ2-1; 8 bases match TRBD2. CDR3 size: 15 residues. The V gene's germline CDR1 is SGHNT and CDR2 YENEEA. Unmatched junction bases numbered 13, after V lost 6 bases and J lost 9 bases. CDR3 in DNA: TGTGCCAGCAGTCAAGGGACTAGTTCCTTGGGTGAGCAGTTCTTC. Amino acids: CASSQGTSSLGEQFF.

V gene TRBV5-1 combines with J gene TRBJ2-3; 8 bases are shared with TRBD2. J gave up 4 bases and V 1 base, and 14 bases lay outside the gene matches. Germline CDR1 reads SGHRS; CDR2 reads YFSETQ. The CDR3 length is 18 residues. In DNA form, the CDR3 reads TGCGCCAGCAGCTTGAGGGGCGATAGCGGGATAGGCGCAGATACGCAGTATTTT. Translation: CASSLRGDSGIGADTQYF.

The chain carries TRBV6-5 and TRBJ1-3; possible D gene TRBD1, 5 bases. V was pared by 11 bases and J by 8 bases, with 19 bases between. Germline loops: CDR1 MNHEY, CDR2 SVGAGI. CDR3 length: 13 amino acids. Here the CDR3 DNA reads TGTGCCGTCCGACAGAGTCTTGGGGACACCATATATTTT. Translation gives CAVRQSLGDTIYF.